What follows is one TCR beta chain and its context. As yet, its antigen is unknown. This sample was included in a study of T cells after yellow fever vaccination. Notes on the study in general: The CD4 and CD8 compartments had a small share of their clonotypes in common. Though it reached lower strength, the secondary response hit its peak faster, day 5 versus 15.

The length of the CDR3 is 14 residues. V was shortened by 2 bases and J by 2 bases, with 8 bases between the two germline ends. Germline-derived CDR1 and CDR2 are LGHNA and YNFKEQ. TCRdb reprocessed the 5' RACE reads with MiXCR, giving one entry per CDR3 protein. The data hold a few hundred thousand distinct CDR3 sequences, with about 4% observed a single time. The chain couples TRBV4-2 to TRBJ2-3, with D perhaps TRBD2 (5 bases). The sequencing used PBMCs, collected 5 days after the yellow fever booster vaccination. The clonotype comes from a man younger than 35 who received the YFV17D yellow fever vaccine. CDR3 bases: TGTGCCAGCAGCCAACTAGCTACCACAGATACGCAGTATTTT. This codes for CASSQLATTDTQYF.